A selection of T cell receptor beta chains follows, all from one sample in a study of regulatory T cells in long-lasting Graves disease. TCRdb analysed the multiplex PCR reads with MiXCR anew, one entry per CDR3 protein. The table includes about 320,000 distinct CDR3 sequences, 18% detected once. Sequenced here: peripheral blood mononuclear cells (PBMCs), sampled at new diagnosis, from a patient treated with antithyroid drugs. Every receptor here comes from a female donor with Graves disease. Each CDR3 is given with its conserved first and last residue. The order of the fields is D gene, CDR3 length, V gene, J gene, CDR3 protein. A D gene is named only where the DNA matches it firmly.

>-|15|TRBV5-1|TRBJ2-7
CASSLVGQGTNEQYF
>-|12|TRBV2|TRBJ2-5
CATRRGPETQYF
>-|10|TRBV12-3/TRBV12-4|TRBJ2-2
CASSLGKLFF
>-|16|TRBV6-1|TRBJ2-1
CASSDSRRGASNEQFF
>-|15|TRBV28|TRBJ1-4
CASSFTHLSNEKLFF
>-|15|TRBV18|TRBJ2-7
CASSPRVGEGHEQYF
>-|13|TRBV6-1|TRBJ1-3
CASIPPRRNTIYF
>TRBD2|12|TRBV29-1|TRBJ2-7
CSVSGTSYEQYF
>-|15|TRBV13|TRBJ1-1
CASSRKRVLNTEAFF
>TRBD1|14|TRBV5-1|TRBJ2-7
CASSLWTGLYEQYF
>TRBD1|13|TRBV12-3/TRBV12-4|TRBJ1-2
CASGGQVEYGYTF
>TRBD2|13|TRBV12-3/TRBV12-4|TRBJ2-7
CASSGTSLVEQYF
>TRBD2|17|TRBV5-1|TRBJ2-3
CASSLTSGRGNTDTQYF
>-|12|TRBV27|TRBJ1-2
CASSPRAYGYTF
>TRBD1|12|TRBV29-1|TRBJ1-1
CSGGQDFTEAFF
>-|17|TRBV11-2|TRBJ2-3
CASSQRPGHSRTDTQYF
>TRBD2|14|TRBV20-1|TRBJ2-3
CSATPGLAADTQYF
>-|13|TRBV10-1|TRBJ2-7
CAAQPAASYEQYF
>-|14|TRBV7-2|TRBJ1-1
CASSIRGRDTEAFF
>-|15|TRBV5-1|TRBJ2-3
CASSLGGLSTDTQYF
>-|12|TRBV24-1|TRBJ2-5
CATGGDQETQYF
>-|15|TRBV4-1|TRBJ2-7
CASSQVSRDAYEQYF
>TRBD2|15|TRBV15|TRBJ2-1
CATSSPGGTYNEQFF
>-|15|TRBV12-3/TRBV12-4|TRBJ2-2
CASTRGDLNTGELFF
>-|13|TRBV28|TRBJ2-7
CASSLISSYEQYF
>TRBD1|13|TRBV12-3/TRBV12-4|TRBJ1-2
CASSGTGGYGYTF
>-|14|TRBV29-1|TRBJ2-6
CSVIWDAGANVLTF
>TRBD1|20|TRBV6-5|TRBJ1-2
CASSYTPPGTGLPLFYGYTF
>-|14|TRBV6-5|TRBJ1-2
CASSYSRDTYGYTF
>-|14|TRBV29-1|TRBJ2-3
CSAPGTSYGDTQYF
>-|15|TRBV24-1|TRBJ2-7
CATSDSRDTSYEQYF
>-|12|TRBV19|TRBJ2-5
CASSMRYNEQYF
>-|13|TRBV5-1|TRBJ1-6
CASSLAGRSPLHF
>TRBD2|17|TRBV4-2|TRBJ2-1
CASSQDQAGDFVNEQFF
>TRBD1|12|TRBV11-3|TRBJ1-3
CASSPGGHTIYF
>TRBD1|14|TRBV19|TRBJ1-1
CATRDRGTGTEAFF
>-|14|TRBV15|TRBJ1-4
CATSRSTENEKLFF
>-|12|TRBV28|TRBJ2-7
CASSLSVREQYF